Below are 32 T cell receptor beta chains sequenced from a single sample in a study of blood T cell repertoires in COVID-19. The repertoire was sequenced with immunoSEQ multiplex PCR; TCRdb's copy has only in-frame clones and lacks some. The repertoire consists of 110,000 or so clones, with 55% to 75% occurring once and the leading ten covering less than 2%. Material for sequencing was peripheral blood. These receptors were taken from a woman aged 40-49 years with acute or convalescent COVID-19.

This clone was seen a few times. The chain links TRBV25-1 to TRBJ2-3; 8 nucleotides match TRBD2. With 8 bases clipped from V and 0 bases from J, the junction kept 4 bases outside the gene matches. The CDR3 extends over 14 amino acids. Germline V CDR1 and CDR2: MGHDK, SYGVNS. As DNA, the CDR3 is TGTGCCAGCGTCGGGGGGGCAAGCACAGATACGCAGTATTTT. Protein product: CASVGGASTDTQYF. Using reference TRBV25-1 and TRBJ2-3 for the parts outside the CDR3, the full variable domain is EADIYQTPRYLVIGTGKKITLECSQTMGHDKMYWYQQDPGMELHLIHYSYGVNSTEKGDLSSESTVSRIRTEHFPLTLESARPSHTSQYLCASVGGASTDTQYFGPGTRLTVL.

CDR3 nucleotides: TGCGCCAGCAGCCGGACAGGCACCGGGGAGCTGTTTTTT. Its translation is CASSRTGTGELFF. The chain employs TRBV4-1 and TRBJ2-2; 7 bases align to TRBD1. Trimming took 4 bases from V and 4 from J; bases not matched to a gene: 0. The CDR3 sequence is 13 residues long. Germline CDR1 MGHRA, CDR2 YSYEKL.

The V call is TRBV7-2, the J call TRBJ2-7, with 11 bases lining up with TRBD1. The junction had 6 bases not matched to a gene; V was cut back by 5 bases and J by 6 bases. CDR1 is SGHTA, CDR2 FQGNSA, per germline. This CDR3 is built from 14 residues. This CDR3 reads CASSGAGTGGEQYF. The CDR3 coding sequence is TGTGCCAGCAGCGGAGCCGGGACAGGGGGCGAGCAGTACTTC.

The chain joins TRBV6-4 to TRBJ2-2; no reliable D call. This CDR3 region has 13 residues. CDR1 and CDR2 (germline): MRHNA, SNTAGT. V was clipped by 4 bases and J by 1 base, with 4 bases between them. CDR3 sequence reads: CASSVKNTGELFF. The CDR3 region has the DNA TGTGCCAGCAGTGTAAAGAACACCGGGGAGCTGTTTTTT.

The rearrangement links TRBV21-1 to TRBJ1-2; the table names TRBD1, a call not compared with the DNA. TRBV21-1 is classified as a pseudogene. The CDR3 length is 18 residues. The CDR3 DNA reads TGTGCCAGCAGCAAAGCGGCTAGGACAGGGGGCGGTAGCTATGGCTACACCTTC. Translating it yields CASSKAARTGGGSYGYTF.

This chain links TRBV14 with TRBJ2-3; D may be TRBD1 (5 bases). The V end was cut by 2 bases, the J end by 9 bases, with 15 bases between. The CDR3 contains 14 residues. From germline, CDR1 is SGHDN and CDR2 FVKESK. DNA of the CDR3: TGTGCCAGCAGCCAACTGGGGCTAGAGCGAACGCAGTATTTT. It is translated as CASSQLGLERTQYF.

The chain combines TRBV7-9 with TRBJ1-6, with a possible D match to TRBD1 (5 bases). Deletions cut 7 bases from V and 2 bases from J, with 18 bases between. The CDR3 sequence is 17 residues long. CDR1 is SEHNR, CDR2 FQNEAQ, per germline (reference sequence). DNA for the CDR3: TGTGCCAGCACCACCAACCTCGGGGGAACCTATAATTCACCCCTCCACTTT. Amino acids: CASTTNLGGTYNSPLHF.

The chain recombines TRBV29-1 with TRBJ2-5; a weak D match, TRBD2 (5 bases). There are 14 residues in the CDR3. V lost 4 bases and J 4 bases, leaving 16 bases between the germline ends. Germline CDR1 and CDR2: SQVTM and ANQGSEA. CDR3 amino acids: CSVVGDKSGETQYF. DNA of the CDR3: TGCAGCGTTGTGGGAGATAAGTCTGGAGAGACCCAGTACTTC.

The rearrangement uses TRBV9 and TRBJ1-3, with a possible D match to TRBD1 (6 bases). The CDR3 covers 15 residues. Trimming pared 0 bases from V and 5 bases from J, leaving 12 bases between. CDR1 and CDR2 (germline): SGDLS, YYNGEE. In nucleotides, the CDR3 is TGTGCCAGCAGCGTAGAAACCGGGACAAGAAACACCATATATTTT. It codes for CASSVETGTRNTIYF. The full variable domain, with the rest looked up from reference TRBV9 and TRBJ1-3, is DSGVTQTPKHLITATGQRVTLRCSPRSGDLSVYWYQQSLDQGLQFLIQYYNGEERAKGNILERFSAQQFPDLHSELNLSSLELGDSALYFCASSVETGTRNTIYFGEGSWLTVV.

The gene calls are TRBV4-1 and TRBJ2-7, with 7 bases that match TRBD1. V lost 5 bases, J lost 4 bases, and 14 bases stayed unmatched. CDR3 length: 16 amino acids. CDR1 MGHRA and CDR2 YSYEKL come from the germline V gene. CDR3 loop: CASSTSLLTGMYEQYF. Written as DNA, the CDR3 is TGCGCCAGCAGCACGTCTCTCTTGACAGGGATGTACGAGCAGTACTTC.

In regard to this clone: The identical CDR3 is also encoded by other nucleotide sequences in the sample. This chain's CDR3 is CASSLDRGYSPLHF. As DNA, the CDR3 is TGTGCCAGCAGTCTAGACAGGGGGTATTCACCCCTCCACTTT. The chain has TRBV27 and TRBJ1-6; 9 nucleotides align to TRBD1. V lost 5 bases, J lost 8 bases, and 4 bases stayed unmatched. The CDR3 has 14 amino acids. Germline lookup yields CDR1 MNHEY and CDR2 SMNVEV (reference sequence).

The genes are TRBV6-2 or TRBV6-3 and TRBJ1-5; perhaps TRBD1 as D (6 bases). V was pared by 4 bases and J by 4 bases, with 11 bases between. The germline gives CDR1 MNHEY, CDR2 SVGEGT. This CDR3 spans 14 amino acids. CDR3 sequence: CASSWDKGNQPQHF. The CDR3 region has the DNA TGTGCCAGCAGTTGGGACAAGGGTAATCAGCCCCAGCATTTT.

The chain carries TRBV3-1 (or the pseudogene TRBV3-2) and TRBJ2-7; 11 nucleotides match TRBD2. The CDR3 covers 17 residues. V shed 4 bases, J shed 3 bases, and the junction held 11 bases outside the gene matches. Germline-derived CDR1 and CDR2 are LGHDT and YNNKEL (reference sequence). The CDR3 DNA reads TGTGCCAGCAGCCTTCTAGGGACTAGCGGAGGGGGCTACGAGCAGTACTTC. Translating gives CASSLLGTSGGGYEQYF.

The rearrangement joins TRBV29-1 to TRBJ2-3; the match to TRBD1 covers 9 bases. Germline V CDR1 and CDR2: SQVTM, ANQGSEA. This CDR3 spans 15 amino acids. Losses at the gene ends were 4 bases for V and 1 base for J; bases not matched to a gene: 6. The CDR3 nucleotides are TGCAGCGTTGTAGGCCGGACAGGGGGCACAGATACGCAGTATTTT. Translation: CSVVGRTGGTDTQYF.

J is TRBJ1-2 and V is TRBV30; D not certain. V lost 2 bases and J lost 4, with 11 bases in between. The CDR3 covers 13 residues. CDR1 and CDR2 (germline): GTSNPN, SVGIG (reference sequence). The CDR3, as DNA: TGTGCCTGGAGTCAACATGCAAGCTATGGCTACACCTTC. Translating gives CAWSQHASYGYTF.

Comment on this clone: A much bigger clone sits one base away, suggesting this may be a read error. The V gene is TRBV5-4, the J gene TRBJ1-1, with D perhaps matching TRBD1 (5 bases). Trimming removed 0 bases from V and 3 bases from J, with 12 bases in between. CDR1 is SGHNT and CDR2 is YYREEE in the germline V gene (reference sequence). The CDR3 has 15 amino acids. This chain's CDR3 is CASSLGGAQDTEAFF. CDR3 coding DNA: TGTGCCAGCAGCTTGGGCGGGGCGCAGGACACTGAAGCTTTCTTT.

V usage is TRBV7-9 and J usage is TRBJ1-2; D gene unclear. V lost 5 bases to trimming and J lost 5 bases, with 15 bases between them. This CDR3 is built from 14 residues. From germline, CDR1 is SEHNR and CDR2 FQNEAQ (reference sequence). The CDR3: CASSPLLAPYGYTF. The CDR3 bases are TGTGCCAGCAGCCCTCTCCTCGCGCCTTATGGCTACACCTTC.

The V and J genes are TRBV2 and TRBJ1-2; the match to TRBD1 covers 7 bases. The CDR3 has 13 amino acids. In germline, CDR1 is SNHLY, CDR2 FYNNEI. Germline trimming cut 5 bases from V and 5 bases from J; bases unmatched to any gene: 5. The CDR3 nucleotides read TGTGCCAGCAGTAGCAGGGGGGTGTATGGCTACACCTTC. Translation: CASSSRGVYGYTF.

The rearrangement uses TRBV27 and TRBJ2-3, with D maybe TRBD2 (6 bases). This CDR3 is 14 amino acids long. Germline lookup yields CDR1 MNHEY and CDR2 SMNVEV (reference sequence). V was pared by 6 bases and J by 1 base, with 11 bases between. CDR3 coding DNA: TGTGCCAGCAGCCCTTGGGGGGGCACAGATACGCAGTATTTT. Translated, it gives CASSPWGGTDTQYF.

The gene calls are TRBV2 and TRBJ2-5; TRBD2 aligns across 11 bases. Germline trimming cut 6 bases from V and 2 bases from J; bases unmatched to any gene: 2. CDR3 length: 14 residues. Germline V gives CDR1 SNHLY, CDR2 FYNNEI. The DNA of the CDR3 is TGTGCCAGCAGGACTAGCGGGGCGCAAGAGACCCAGTACTTC. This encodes CASRTSGAQETQYF.

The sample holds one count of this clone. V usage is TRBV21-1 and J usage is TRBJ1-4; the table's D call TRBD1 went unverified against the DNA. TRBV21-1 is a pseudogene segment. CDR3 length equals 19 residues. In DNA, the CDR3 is TGTGCCAGCAGCAGCCGTCCGGGACAGGCTTTATCAACTAATGAAAAACTGTTTTTT. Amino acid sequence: CASSSRPGQALSTNEKLFF.

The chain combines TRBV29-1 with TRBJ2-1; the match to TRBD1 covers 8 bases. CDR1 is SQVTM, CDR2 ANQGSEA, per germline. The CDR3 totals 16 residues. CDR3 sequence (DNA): TGCAGTTACAGGGGGGCCGGGTTAGTTGGCTACAATGAGCAGTTCTTC. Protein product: CSYRGAGLVGYNEQFF.

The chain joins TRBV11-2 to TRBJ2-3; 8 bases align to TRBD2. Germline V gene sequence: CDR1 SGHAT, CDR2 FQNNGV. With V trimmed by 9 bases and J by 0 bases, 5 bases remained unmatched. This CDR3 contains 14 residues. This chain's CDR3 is CASTERGSTDTQYF. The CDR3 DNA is TGTGCCAGTACCGAGCGGGGGAGCACAGATACGCAGTATTTT. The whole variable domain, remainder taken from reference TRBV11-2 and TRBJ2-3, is EAGVAQSPRYKIIEKRQSVAFWCNPISGHATLYWYQQILGQGPKLLIQFQNNGVVDDSQLPKDRFSAERLKGVDSTLKIQPAKLEDSAVYLCASTERGSTDTQYFGPGTRLTVL.

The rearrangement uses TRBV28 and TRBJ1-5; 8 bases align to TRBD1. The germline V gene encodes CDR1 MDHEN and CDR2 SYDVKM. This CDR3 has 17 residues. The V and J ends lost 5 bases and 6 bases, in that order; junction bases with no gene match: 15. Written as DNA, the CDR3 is TGTGCCAGCAGTCCGCTCTCGGGGACAGGTCGTATTCAGCCCCAGCATTTT. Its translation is CASSPLSGTGRIQPQHF.

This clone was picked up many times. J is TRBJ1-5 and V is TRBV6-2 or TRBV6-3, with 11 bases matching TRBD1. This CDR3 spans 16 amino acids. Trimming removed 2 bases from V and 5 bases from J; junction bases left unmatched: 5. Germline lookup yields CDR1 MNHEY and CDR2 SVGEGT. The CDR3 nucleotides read TGTGCCAGCAGTTACACCGGACAGGGGGCTGATCAGCCCCAGCATTTT. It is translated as CASSYTGQGADQPQHF.

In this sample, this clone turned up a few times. The CDR3 spells CASSLAGSLSYEQYF. The CDR3 nucleotides are TGTGCCAGCAGCTTGGCGGGGTCTCTCTCCTACGAGCAGTACTTC. V gene TRBV5-4 combines with J gene TRBJ2-7; tentatively, D is TRBD2 (5 bases). The CDR3 contains 15 residues. Trimming left V 0 bases short and J 0 bases short, with 10 bases between. The germline gives CDR1 SGHNT, CDR2 YYREEE (reference sequence).

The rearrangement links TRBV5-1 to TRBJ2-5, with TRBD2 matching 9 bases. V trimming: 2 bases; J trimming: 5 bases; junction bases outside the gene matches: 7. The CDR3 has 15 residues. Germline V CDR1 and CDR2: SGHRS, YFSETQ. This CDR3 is CASSFGGGAEETQYF. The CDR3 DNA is TGCGCCAGCAGCTTTGGCGGGGGGGCGGAGGAGACCCAGTACTTC. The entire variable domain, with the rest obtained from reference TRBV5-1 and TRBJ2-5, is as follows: KAGVTQTPRYLIKTRGQQVTLSCSPISGHRSVSWYQQTPGQGLQFLFEYFSETQRNKGNFPGRFSGRQFSNSRSEMNVSTLELGDSALYLCASSFGGGAEETQYFGPGTRLLVL.

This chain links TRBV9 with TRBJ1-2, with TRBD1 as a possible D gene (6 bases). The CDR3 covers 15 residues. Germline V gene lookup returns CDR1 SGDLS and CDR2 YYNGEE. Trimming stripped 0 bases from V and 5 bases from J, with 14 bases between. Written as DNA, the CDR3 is TGTGCCAGCAGCGTAGTCGGGACAACTTTTTATGGCTACACCTTC. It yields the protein CASSVVGTTFYGYTF.

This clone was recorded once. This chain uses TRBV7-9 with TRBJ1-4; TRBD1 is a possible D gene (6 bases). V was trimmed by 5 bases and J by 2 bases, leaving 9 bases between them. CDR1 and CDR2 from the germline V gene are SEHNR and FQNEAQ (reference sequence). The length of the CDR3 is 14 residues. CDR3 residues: CASSVGQTNEKLFF. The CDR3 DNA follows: TGTGCCAGCAGCGTCGGACAGACTAATGAAAAACTGTTTTTT.

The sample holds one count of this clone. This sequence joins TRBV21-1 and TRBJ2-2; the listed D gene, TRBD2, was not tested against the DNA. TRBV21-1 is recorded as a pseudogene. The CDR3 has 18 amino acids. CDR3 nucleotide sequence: TGTGCCAGCAGCAAAGAGTGGGGGGGCGCGACGAACACCGGGGAGCTGTTTTTT. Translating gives CASSKEWGGATNTGELFF.

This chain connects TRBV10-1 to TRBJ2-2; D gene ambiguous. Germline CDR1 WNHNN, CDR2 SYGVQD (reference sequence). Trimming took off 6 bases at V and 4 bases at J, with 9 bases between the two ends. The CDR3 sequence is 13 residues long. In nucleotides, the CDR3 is TGCGCCAGCAGAGAGACAATCACCGGGGAGCTGTTTTTT. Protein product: CASRETITGELFF.

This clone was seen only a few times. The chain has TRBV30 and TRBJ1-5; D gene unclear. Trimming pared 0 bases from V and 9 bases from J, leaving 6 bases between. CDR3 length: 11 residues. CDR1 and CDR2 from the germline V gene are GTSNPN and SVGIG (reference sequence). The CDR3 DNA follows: TGTGCCTGGAGTGTACCGGGGCCCCAGCATTTT. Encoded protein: CAWSVPGPQHF.